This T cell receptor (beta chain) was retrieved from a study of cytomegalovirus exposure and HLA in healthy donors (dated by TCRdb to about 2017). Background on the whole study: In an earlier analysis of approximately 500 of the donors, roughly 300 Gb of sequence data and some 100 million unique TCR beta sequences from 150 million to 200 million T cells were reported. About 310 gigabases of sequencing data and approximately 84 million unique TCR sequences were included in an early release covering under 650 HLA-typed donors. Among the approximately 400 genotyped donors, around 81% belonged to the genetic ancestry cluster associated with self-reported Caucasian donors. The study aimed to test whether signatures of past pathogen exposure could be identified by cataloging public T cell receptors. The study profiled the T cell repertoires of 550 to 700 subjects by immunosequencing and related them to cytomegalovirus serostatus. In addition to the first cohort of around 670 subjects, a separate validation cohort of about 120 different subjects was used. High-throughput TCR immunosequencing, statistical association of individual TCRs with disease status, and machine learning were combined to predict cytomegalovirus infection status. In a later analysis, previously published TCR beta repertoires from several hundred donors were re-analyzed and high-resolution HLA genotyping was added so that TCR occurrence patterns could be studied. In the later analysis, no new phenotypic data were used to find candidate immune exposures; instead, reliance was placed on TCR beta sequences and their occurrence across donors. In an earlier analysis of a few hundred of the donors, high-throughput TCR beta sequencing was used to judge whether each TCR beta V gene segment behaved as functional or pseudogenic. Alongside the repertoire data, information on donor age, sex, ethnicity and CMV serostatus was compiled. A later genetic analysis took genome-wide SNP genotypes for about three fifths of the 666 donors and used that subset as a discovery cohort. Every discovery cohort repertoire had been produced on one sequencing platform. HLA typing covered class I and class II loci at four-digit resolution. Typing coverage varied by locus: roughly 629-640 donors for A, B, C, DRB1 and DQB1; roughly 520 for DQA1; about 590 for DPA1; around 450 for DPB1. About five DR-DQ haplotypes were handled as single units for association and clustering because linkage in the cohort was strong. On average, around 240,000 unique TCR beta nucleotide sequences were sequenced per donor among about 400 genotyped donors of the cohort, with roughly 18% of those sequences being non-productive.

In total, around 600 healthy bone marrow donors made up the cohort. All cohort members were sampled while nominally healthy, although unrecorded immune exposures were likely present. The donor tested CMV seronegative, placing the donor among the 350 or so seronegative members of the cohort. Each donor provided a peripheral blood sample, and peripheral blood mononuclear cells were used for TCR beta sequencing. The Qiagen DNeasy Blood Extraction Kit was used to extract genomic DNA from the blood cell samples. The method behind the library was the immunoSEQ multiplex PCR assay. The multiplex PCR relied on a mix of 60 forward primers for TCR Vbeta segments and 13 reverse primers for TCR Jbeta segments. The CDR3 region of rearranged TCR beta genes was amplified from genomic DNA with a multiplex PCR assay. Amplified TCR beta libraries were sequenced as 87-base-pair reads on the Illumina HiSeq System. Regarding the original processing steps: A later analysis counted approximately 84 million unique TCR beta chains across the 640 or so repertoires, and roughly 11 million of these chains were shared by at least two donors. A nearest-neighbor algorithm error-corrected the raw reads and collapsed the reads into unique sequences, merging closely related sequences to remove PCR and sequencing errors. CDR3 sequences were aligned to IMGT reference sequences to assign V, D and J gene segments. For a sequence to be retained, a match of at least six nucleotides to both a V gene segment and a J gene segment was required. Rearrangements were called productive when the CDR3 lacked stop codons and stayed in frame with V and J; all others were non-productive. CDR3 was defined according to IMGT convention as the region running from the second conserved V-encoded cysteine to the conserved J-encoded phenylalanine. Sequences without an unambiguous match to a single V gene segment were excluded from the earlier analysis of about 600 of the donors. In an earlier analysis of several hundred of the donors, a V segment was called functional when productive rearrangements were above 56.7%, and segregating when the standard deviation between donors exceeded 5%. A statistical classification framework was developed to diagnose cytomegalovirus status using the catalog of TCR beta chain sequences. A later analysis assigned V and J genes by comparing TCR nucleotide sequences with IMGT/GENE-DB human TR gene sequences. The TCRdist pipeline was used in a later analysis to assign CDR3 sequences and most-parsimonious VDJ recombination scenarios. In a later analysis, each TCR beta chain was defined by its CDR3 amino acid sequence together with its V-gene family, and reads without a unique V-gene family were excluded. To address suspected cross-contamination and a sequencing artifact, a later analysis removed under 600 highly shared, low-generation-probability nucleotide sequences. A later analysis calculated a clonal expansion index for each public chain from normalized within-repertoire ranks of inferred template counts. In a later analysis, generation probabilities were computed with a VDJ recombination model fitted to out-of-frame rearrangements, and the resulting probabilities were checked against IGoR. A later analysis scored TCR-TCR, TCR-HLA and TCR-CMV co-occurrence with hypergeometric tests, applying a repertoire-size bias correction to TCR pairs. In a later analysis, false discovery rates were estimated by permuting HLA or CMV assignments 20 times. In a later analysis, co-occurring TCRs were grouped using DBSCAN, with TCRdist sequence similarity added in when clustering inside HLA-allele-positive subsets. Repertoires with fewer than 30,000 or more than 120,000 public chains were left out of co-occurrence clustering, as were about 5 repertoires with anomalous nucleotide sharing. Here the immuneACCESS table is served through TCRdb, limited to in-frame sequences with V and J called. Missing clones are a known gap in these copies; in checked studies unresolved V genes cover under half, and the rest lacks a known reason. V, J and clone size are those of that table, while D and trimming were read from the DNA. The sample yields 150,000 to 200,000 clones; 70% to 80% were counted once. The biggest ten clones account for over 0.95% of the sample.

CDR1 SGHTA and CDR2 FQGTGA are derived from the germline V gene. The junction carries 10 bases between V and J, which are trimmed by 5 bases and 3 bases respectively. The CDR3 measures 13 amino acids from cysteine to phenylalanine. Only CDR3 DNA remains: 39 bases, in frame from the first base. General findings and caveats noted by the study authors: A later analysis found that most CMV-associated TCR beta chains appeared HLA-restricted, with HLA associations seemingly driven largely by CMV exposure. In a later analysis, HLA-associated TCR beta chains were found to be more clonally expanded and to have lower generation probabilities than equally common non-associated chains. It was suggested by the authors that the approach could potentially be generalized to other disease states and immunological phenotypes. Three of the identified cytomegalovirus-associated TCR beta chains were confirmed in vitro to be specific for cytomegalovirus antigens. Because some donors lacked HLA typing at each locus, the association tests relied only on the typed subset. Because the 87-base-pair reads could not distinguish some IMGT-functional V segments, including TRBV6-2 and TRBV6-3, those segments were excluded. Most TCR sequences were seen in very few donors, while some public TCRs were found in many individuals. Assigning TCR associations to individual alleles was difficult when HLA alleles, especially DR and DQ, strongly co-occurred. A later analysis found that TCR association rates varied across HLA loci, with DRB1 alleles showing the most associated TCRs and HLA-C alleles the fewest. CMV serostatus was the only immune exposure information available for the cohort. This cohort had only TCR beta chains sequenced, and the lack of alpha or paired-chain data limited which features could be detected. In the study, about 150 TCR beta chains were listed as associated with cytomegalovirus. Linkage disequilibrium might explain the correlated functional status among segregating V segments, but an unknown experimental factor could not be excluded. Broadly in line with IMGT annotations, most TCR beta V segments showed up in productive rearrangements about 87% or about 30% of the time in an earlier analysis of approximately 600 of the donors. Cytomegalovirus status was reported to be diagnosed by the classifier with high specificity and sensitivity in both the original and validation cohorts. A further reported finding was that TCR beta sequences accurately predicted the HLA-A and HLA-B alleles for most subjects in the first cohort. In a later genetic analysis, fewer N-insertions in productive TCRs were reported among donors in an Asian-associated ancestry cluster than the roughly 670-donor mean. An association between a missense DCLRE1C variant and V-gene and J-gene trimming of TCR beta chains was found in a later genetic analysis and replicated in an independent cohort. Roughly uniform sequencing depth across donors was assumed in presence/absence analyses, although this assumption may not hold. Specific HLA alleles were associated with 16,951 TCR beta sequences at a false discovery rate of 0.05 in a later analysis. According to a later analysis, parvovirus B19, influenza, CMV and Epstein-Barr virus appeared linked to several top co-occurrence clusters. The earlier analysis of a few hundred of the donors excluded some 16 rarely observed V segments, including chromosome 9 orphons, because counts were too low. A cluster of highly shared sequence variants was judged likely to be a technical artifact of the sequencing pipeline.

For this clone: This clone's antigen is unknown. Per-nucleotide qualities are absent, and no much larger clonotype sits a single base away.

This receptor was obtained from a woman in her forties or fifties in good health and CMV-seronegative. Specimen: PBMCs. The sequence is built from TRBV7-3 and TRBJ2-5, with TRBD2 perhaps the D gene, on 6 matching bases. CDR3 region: CASSLGGEETQYF. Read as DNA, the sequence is TGTGCCAGCAGCCTCGGGGGTGAAGAGACCCAGTACTTC. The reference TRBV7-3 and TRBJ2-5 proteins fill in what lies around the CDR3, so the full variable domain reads GAGVSQTPSNKVTEKGKYVELRCDPISGHTALYWYRQSLGQGPEFLIYFQGTGAADDSGLPNDRFFAVRPEGSVSTLKIQRTERGDSAVYLCASSLGGEETQYFGPGTRLLVL.